The rows below give T cell receptor beta chains drawn from one sample of a study of shared clonotypes between healthy human individuals. The table came from immunoSEQ multiplex PCR; TCRdb's copy has only in-frame clones and leaves some out. The sample holds around 1.9 million clones, roughly 91% seen once. Material for sequencing was naive CD8+ T cells from PBMCs. All receptors come from a man aged 18 to 29 in good health. Some clones in this sample may be carry-over from other donors' samples. Each CDR3 is given with its conserved first and last residue. The D gene is left open where the match is weak. For some rows the clone size is stated as once, few or many, or as a class when expanded; others skip it.

j_gene: TRBJ2-2
d_gene: NA
v_gene: TRBV6-4
abundance: once
CDR3nt: TGTGCCAGCAGTGACCCGAGGGACACGAACACCGGGGAGCTGTTTTTT
CDR3aa: CASSDPRDTNTGELFF

j_gene: TRBJ2-3
d_gene: TRBD2
v_gene: TRBV9
abundance: once
CDR3nt: TGTGCCAGCACCCGGGGCGGGAGGGCCGCAGATACGCAGTATTTT
CDR3aa: CASTRGGRAADTQYF

j_gene: TRBJ2-5
d_gene: NA
v_gene: TRBV11-1
abundance: NA
CDR3nt: TGTGCCAGCAGCTTATACAGGACAATCCAAGAGACCCAGTACTTC
CDR3aa: CASSLYRTIQETQYF

j_gene: TRBJ2-1
d_gene: NA
v_gene: TRBV28
abundance: NA
CDR3nt: TGTGCCAGCAGTTTGGTCCAGTACTCCTACAATGAGCAGTTCTTC
CDR3aa: CASSLVQYSYNEQFF

j_gene: TRBJ2-4
d_gene: NA
v_gene: TRBV27
abundance: once
CDR3nt: TGTGCCAGCAGTTTATATCCTAACAGAAACATTCAGTACTTC
CDR3aa: CASSLYPNRNIQYF

j_gene: TRBJ1-2
d_gene: NA
v_gene: TRBV7-9
abundance: NA
CDR3nt: TGTGCCAGCAGCTTAAGGGGCCGGGTCGGCTACACCTTC
CDR3aa: CASSLRGRVGYTF

j_gene: TRBJ1-2
d_gene: NA
v_gene: TRBV9
abundance: few
CDR3nt: TGTGCCAGCAGCAAGGACAGACATCCTAACTATGGCTACACCTTC
CDR3aa: CASSKDRHPNYGYTF

j_gene: TRBJ2-1
d_gene: NA
v_gene: TRBV5-4
abundance: NA
CDR3nt: TGTGCCAGCAGCCCCGAATTAGGTAGAATCAATGAGCAGTTCTTC
CDR3aa: CASSPELGRINEQFF

j_gene: TRBJ1-1
d_gene: NA
v_gene: TRBV6-1
abundance: NA
CDR3nt: TGTGCCAGCAGTGACGCAGGAAACACTGAAGCTTTCTTT
CDR3aa: CASSDAGNTEAFF

j_gene: TRBJ1-1
d_gene: NA
v_gene: TRBV9
abundance: NA
CDR3nt: TGTGCCAGCAGCGTTGGAGGTGCGAACACTGAAGCTTTCTTT
CDR3aa: CASSVGGANTEAFF

j_gene: TRBJ1-6
d_gene: NA
v_gene: TRBV5-1
abundance: NA
CDR3nt: TGCGCCAGCAGCTTAGACAGGAGCTCCTATAATTCACCCCTCCACTTT
CDR3aa: CASSLDRSSYNSPLHF

j_gene: TRBJ2-7
d_gene: NA
v_gene: TRBV10-3
abundance: NA
CDR3nt: TGTGCCATCAGTGAATCAAGGGGGGCTGGCGCCTACGAGCAGTACTTC
CDR3aa: CAISESRGAGAYEQYF

j_gene: TRBJ1-2
d_gene: TRBD1
v_gene: TRBV6-6
abundance: NA
CDR3nt: TGTGCCAGCAGCGACAAGGGAGACAGGGACGGCTACACCTTC
CDR3aa: CASSDKGDRDGYTF

j_gene: TRBJ2-6
d_gene: NA
v_gene: TRBV21-1
abundance: NA
CDR3nt: TGTGCCAGCAGCCCCCCCAGGGGGGACAGCTTCTCTGGGGCCAACGTCCTGACTTTC
CDR3aa: CASSPPRGDSFSGANVLTF

j_gene: TRBJ2-1
d_gene: TRBD2
v_gene: TRBV7-9
abundance: NA
CDR3nt: TGTGCCAGCAGCCAGCACCTAGCGGCCTCTTTGGATGAGCAGTTCTTC
CDR3aa: CASSQHLAASLDEQFF

j_gene: TRBJ1-5
d_gene: NA
v_gene: TRBV15
abundance: NA
CDR3nt: TGTGCCACCAGCCTTGGGGGGAGTCGCAATCAGCCCCAGCATTTT
CDR3aa: CATSLGGSRNQPQHF

j_gene: TRBJ2-1
d_gene: NA
v_gene: TRBV13
abundance: NA
CDR3nt: TGTGCCAGCAGCCGGAGAGACGGGACACACAATGAGCAGTTCTTC
CDR3aa: CASSRRDGTHNEQFF

j_gene: TRBJ2-5
d_gene: TRBD2
v_gene: TRBV2
abundance: NA
CDR3nt: TGTGCCAGCAGTGAAACGAAGCGGGAGCTCCCGGAGACCCAGTACTTC
CDR3aa: CASSETKRELPETQYF

j_gene: TRBJ2-1
d_gene: NA
v_gene: TRBV10-2
abundance: NA
CDR3nt: TGCGCCAGCAGTGACGTCCGGGGTAATGAGCAGTTCTTC
CDR3aa: CASSDVRGNEQFF

j_gene: TRBJ2-3
d_gene: TRBD1
v_gene: TRBV11-2
abundance: NA
CDR3nt: TGTGCCAGCAGCTTATCAGTATTAGGGCAGGGGGTTTCAGATACGCAGTATTTT
CDR3aa: CASSLSVLGQGVSDTQYF

j_gene: TRBJ2-7
d_gene: TRBD1
v_gene: TRBV5-1
abundance: NA
CDR3nt: TGCGCCAGCAGCTTGGTCGGGACAGGGGTCGAGCAGTACTTC
CDR3aa: CASSLVGTGVEQYF

j_gene: TRBJ2-2
d_gene: NA
v_gene: TRBV6-1
abundance: NA
CDR3nt: TGTGCCAGCAGTGAAGCGGACGGTAGCGAACAAAAATTCACCGGGGAGCTGTTTTTT
CDR3aa: CASSEADGSEQKFTGELFF

j_gene: TRBJ2-7
d_gene: TRBD1
v_gene: TRBV5-4
abundance: NA
CDR3nt: TGTGCCAGCAGCGTGACAGGGGGCACATCCTACGAGCAGTACTTC
CDR3aa: CASSVTGGTSYEQYF

j_gene: TRBJ1-5
d_gene: NA
v_gene: TRBV5-6
abundance: NA
CDR3nt: TGTGCCAGCAGCTTCGGGGTAAACAATCAGCCCCAGCATTTT
CDR3aa: CASSFGVNNQPQHF

j_gene: TRBJ2-3
d_gene: NA
v_gene: TRBV19
abundance: NA
CDR3nt: TGTGCCAGTACCGGGATCGCAGATACGCAGTATTTT
CDR3aa: CASTGIADTQYF

j_gene: TRBJ2-7
d_gene: TRBD2
v_gene: TRBV28
abundance: NA
CDR3nt: TGTGCCAGCAGTTTCTTGGCTAGCGGCTCCTACGAGCAGTACTTC
CDR3aa: CASSFLASGSYEQYF

j_gene: TRBJ2-2
d_gene: NA
v_gene: TRBV7-3
abundance: NA
CDR3nt: TGTGCCAGCAGCTCCTCGAACACCGGGGAGCTGTTTTTT
CDR3aa: CASSSSNTGELFF

j_gene: TRBJ2-7
d_gene: TRBD1
v_gene: TRBV9
abundance: NA
CDR3nt: TGTGCCAGCAGCGTAGACGACAGGGTACGCGAGCAGTACTTC
CDR3aa: CASSVDDRVREQYF

j_gene: TRBJ1-3
d_gene: NA
v_gene: TRBV4-3
abundance: NA
CDR3nt: TGCGCCAGCAGTCCCGGGCTGGGCTCTGGAAACACCATATATTTT
CDR3aa: CASSPGLGSGNTIYF

j_gene: TRBJ2-1
d_gene: TRBD2
v_gene: TRBV19
abundance: NA
CDR3nt: TGTGCCAGTTCTCTGGGACTAGCGGGAGTGAGCCCCTGGAATGAGCAGTTCTTC
CDR3aa: CASSLGLAGVSPWNEQFF

j_gene: TRBJ1-4
d_gene: TRBD1
v_gene: TRBV29-1
abundance: NA
CDR3nt: TGCAGCGCACGGGACAGGGGGACTAATGAAAAACTGTTTTTT
CDR3aa: CSARDRGTNEKLFF

j_gene: TRBJ1-5
d_gene: NA
v_gene: TRBV19
abundance: NA
CDR3nt: TGTGCCAGTAGTCTCGAGACAGATAGCAATCAGCCCCAGCATTTT
CDR3aa: CASSLETDSNQPQHF

j_gene: TRBJ1-1
d_gene: NA
v_gene: TRBV28
abundance: few
CDR3nt: TGTGCCAGCAGTTCTATTCGGGGGGACACTGAAGCTTTCTTT
CDR3aa: CASSSIRGDTEAFF

j_gene: TRBJ2-7
d_gene: NA
v_gene: TRBV2
abundance: NA
CDR3nt: TGTGCCAGCAGGGACGGCGCGGGCTACGAGCAGTACTTC
CDR3aa: CASRDGAGYEQYF

j_gene: TRBJ2-4
d_gene: NA
v_gene: TRBV19
abundance: NA
CDR3nt: TGTGCCAGTAGTATAGAGGCACGGCTAGCCAAAAACATTCAGTACTTC
CDR3aa: CASSIEARLAKNIQYF

j_gene: TRBJ2-1
d_gene: TRBD2
v_gene: TRBV7-8
abundance: NA
CDR3nt: TGTGCCAGCAGCTTCCAGACAAGCGGGGGTGAGCAGTTCTTC
CDR3aa: CASSFQTSGGEQFF

j_gene: TRBJ2-4
d_gene: NA
v_gene: TRBV7-3
abundance: NA
CDR3nt: TGTGCCAGCAGCTTAGGGTACGGAAACATTCAGTACTTC
CDR3aa: CASSLGYGNIQYF

j_gene: TRBJ2-5
d_gene: NA
v_gene: TRBV27
abundance: NA
CDR3nt: TGTGCCAGCAGTTCGGCGGATACGTACCAAGAGACCCAGTACTTC
CDR3aa: CASSSADTYQETQYF

j_gene: TRBJ2-7
d_gene: NA
v_gene: TRBV5-8
abundance: once
CDR3nt: TGTGCCAGCAGCTTGCCTTCAGGGTTTCCGGGGGCCGAGCAGTACTTC
CDR3aa: CASSLPSGFPGAEQYF

j_gene: TRBJ2-1
d_gene: TRBD2
v_gene: TRBV10-3
abundance: NA
CDR3nt: TGTGCCATCAGGGTGGAGGCTAGCGGGAGTAGAAATGAGCAGTTCTTC
CDR3aa: CAIRVEASGSRNEQFF

j_gene: TRBJ2-2
d_gene: TRBD1
v_gene: TRBV5-4
abundance: once
CDR3nt: TGTGCCAGCAGCTTGGTGGGACAGGGTGGAACCGGGGAGCTGTTTTTT
CDR3aa: CASSLVGQGGTGELFF

j_gene: TRBJ2-3
d_gene: NA
v_gene: TRBV6-5
abundance: NA
CDR3nt: TGTGCCAGCAGTTACGACGTACGAGGCACAGATACGCAGTATTTT
CDR3aa: CASSYDVRGTDTQYF

j_gene: TRBJ2-1
d_gene: TRBD1
v_gene: TRBV7-9
abundance: NA
CDR3nt: TGTGCCAGCAGCCCTACGTCTATGTCAGGGGGCTCCTACAATGAGCAGTTCTTC
CDR3aa: CASSPTSMSGGSYNEQFF

j_gene: TRBJ1-1
d_gene: NA
v_gene: TRBV30
abundance: NA
CDR3nt: TGTGCCTGGAACCTAAGAGGGGGTATCACTGAAGCTTTCTTT
CDR3aa: CAWNLRGGITEAFF

j_gene: TRBJ1-1
d_gene: NA
v_gene: TRBV19
abundance: NA
CDR3nt: TGTGCCAGTAGTATAGATTTCGGAGAGGCCACTGAAGCTTTCTTT
CDR3aa: CASSIDFGEATEAFF

j_gene: TRBJ2-1
d_gene: TRBD1
v_gene: TRBV7-9
abundance: NA
CDR3nt: TGTGCCAGCAGCCCCTACGGGACAGCCCACAATGAGCAGTTCTTC
CDR3aa: CASSPYGTAHNEQFF

j_gene: TRBJ2-3
d_gene: TRBD1
v_gene: TRBV28
abundance: NA
CDR3nt: TGTGCCAGCACCCCTTCGACAGGGGCAAGGGATACGCAGTATTTT
CDR3aa: CASTPSTGARDTQYF

j_gene: TRBJ2-3
d_gene: NA
v_gene: TRBV5-6
abundance: NA
CDR3nt: TGTGCCAGCAGCGGTGGGCTGGGGGATACGCAGTATTTT
CDR3aa: CASSGGLGDTQYF

j_gene: TRBJ2-5
d_gene: TRBD1
v_gene: TRBV18
abundance: NA
CDR3nt: TGTGCCAGCTCACCACCGGACAGGGGGCAAGAGACCCAGTACTTC
CDR3aa: CASSPPDRGQETQYF

j_gene: TRBJ1-5
d_gene: NA
v_gene: TRBV1
abundance: NA
CDR3nt: TGCACCAGCAGCCGCGCGGGACAGGGAGGCAATCAGCCCCAGCATTTT
CDR3aa: CTSSRAGQGGNQPQHF

j_gene: TRBJ2-3
d_gene: NA
v_gene: TRBV15
abundance: NA
CDR3nt: TGTGCCACCAGCAGAGATTATGGACAGATCACAGATACGCAGTATTTT
CDR3aa: CATSRDYGQITDTQYF

j_gene: TRBJ1-3
d_gene: NA
v_gene: TRBV7-8
abundance: NA
CDR3nt: TGTGCCAGCAGCATAGGGCTTGGAGGGGCGGCCGGAAACACCATATATTTT
CDR3aa: CASSIGLGGAAGNTIYF